Ten or more counts support the clone carrying this TCR beta chain. Its antigen is as yet unknown. This sample is part of a study of identical twins. Study-level findings and limits: The study found that models underestimated out-of-frame TCR alpha sharing in monozygotic twins.

The J segment lost 9 bases and the V segment lost 2 bases, leaving 5 bases of the junction unmatched. CDR3 size: 14 residues. Germline V gene lookup returns CDR1 SGHRS and CDR2 YFSETQ. Addition of a universal primer site occurred through template switching, and cDNA carried unique molecular identifiers. TCRdb re-derived calls from the 5' RACE reads in MiXCR, one entry per CDR3 protein. The sample comprises approximately 690,000 distinct CDR3 sequences, around 6% of which are singletons, and roughly 1.8% rests with the top ten. The V call is TRBV5-1, the J call TRBJ2-1, with 10 bases aligning to TRBD2. The sequencing input was naive T cells sorted from blood. The receptor was derived from a man between 18 and 29 years old in good health. CDR3 sequence reads: CASSLAGGPSEQFF. CDR3 DNA sequence: TGCGCCAGCAGCTTAGCGGGAGGGCCGAGTGAGCAGTTCTTC.